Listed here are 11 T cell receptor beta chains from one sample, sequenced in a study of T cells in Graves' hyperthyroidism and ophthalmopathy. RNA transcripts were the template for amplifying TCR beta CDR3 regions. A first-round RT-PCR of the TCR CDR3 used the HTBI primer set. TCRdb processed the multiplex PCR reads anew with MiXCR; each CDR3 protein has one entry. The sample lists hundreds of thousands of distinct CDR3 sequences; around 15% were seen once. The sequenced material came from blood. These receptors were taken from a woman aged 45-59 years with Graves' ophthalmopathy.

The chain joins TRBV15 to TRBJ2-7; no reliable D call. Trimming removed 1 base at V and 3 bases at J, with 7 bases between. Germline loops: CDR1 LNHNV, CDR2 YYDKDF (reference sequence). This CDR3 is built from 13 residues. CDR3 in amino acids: CATSRANFYEQYF. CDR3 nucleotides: TGTGCCACCAGCAGAGCTAACTTCTACGAGCAGTACTTC.

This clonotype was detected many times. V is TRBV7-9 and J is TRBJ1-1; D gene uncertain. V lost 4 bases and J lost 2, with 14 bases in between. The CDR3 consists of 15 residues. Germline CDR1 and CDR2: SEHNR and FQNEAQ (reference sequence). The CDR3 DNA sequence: TGTGCCAGCAGCTCGCGACGAGTGGATAACACTGAAGCTTTCTTT. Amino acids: CASSSRRVDNTEAFF.

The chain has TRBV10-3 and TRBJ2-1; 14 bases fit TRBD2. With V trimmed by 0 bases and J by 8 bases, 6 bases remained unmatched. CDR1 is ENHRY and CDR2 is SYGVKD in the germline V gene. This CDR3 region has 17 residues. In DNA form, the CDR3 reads TGTGCCATCAGTGAGTCTCCGGGACTAGCGGGAGTAGATGAGCAGTTCTTC. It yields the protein CAISESPGLAGVDEQFF.

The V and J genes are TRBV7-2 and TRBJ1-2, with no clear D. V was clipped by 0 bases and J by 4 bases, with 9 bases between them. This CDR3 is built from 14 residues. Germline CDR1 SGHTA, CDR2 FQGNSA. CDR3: CASSLAATVYGYTF. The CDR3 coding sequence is TGTGCCAGCAGCTTAGCGGCGACTGTCTATGGCTACACCTTC. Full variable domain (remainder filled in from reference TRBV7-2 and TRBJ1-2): GAGVSQSPSNKVTEKGKDVELRCDPISGHTALYWYRQSLGQGLEFLIYFQGNSAPDKSGLPSDRFSAERTGGSVSTLTIQRTQQEDSAVYLCASSLAATVYGYTFGSGTRLTVV.

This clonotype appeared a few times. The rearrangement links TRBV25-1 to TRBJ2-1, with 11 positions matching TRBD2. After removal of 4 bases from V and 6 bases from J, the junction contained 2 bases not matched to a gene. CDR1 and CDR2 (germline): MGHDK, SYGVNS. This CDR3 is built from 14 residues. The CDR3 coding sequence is TGTGCCAGCAGTGGGACTAGCGGGCTCAATGAGCAGTTCTTC. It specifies CASSGTSGLNEQFF.

CDR3 nucleotide sequence: TGTGCCAGCAGCCCTCCGACTAGCGGGAGGGTCAATGAGCAGTTCTTC. Translation gives CASSPPTSGRVNEQFF. The V call is TRBV3-1, the J call TRBJ2-1; TRBD2 matches at 14 bases. Germline V lookup: CDR1 LGHDT, CDR2 YNNKEL (reference sequence). The CDR3 is 16 amino acids. Germline trimming cut 4 bases from V and 6 bases from J; bases unmatched to any gene: 5.

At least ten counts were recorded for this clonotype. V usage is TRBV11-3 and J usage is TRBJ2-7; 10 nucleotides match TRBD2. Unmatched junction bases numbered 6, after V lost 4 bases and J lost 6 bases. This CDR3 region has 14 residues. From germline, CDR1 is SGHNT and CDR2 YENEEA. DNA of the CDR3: TGTGCCAGCAGCTCCGGGACTAGCGCCAGCGAGCAGTACTTC. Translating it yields CASSSGTSASEQYF.

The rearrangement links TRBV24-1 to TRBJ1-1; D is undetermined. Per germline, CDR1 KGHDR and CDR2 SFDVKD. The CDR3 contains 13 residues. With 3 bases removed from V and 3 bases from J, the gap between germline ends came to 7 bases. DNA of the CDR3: TGTGCCACCAGTGATGGTCAGTACACTGAAGCTTTCTTT. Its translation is CATSDGQYTEAFF.

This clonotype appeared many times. The CDR3 region has the DNA TGCAGTGCTAGAGATAGGCGGCTAGCGGGAAATGAGCAGTTCTTC. This gives the protein CSARDRRLAGNEQFF. V gene TRBV20-1 combines with J gene TRBJ2-1; the match to TRBD2 covers 9 bases. The CDR3 length is 15 residues. Germline CDR1 DFQATT, CDR2 SNEGSKA (reference sequence). The J segment lost 7 bases and the V segment lost 0 bases, leaving 7 bases of the junction unmatched.

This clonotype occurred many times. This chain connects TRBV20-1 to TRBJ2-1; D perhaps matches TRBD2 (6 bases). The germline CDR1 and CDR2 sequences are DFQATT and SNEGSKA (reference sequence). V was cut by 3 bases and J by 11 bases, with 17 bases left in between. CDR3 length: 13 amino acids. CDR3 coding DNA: TGCAGTGCTAGTTCGGGGAGGACGATTCAGCAGTTCTTC. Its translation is CSASSGRTIQQFF.

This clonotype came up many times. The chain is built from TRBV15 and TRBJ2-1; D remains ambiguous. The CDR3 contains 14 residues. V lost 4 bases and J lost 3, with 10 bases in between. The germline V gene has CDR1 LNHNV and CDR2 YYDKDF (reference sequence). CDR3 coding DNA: TGTGCCACCAGCAAGAGCGCTTACTACAATGAGCAGTTCTTC. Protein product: CATSKSAYYNEQFF.